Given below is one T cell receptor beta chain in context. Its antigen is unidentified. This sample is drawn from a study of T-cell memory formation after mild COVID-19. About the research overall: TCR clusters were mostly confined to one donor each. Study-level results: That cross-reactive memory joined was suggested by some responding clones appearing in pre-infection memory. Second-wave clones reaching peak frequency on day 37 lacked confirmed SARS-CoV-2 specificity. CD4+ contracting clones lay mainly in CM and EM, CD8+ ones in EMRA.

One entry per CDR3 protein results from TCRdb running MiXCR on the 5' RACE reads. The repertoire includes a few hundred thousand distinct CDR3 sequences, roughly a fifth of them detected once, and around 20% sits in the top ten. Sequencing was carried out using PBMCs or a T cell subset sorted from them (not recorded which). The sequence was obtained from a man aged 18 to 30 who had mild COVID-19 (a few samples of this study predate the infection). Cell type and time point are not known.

CDR3 residues: CASSVASHVGELFF. The CDR3 DNA reads TGTGCCAGCAGTGTCGCCTCACATGTAGGGGAGCTGTTTTTT. V usage is TRBV2 and J usage is TRBJ2-2, with D hard to call. V lost 4 bases to trimming and J lost 8 bases, with 14 bases between them. The CDR3 has 14 residues. Germline V gene data show CDR1 as SNHLY and CDR2 as FYNNEI.